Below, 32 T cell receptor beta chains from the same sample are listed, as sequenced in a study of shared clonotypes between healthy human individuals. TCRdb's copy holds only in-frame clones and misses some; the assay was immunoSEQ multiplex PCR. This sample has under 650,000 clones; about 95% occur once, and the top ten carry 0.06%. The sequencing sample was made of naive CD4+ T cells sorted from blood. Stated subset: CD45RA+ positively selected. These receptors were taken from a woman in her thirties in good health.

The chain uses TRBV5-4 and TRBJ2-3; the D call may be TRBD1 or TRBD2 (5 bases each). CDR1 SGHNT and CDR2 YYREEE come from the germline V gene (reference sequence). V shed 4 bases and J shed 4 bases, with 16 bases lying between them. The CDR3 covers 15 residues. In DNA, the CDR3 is TGTGCCAGCAGCCTCGGAAGGGGAGCGGCAGATACGCAGTATTTT. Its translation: CASSLGRGAADTQYF.

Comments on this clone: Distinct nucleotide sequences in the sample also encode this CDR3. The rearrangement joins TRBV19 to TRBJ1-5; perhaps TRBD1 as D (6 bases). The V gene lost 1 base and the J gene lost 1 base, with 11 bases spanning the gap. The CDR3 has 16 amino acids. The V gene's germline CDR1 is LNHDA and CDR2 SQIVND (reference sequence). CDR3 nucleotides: TGTGCCAGTAGTATAGGGGGGGCTGGAAGCAATCAGCCCCAGCATTTT. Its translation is CASSIGGAGSNQPQHF.

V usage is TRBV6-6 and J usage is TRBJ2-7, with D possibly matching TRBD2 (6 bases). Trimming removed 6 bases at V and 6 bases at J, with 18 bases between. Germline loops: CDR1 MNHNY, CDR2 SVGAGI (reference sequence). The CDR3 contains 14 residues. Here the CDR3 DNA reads TGTGCCAGCAGGAAAACTAGCAAGGGTCTCGAGCAGTACTTC. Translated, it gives CASRKTSKGLEQYF.

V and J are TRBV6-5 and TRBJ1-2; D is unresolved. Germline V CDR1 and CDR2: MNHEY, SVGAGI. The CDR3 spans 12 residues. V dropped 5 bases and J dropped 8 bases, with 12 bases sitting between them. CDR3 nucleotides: TGTGCCAGCAGTCAAGGACTGGTGGGCTACACCTTC. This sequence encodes CASSQGLVGYTF.

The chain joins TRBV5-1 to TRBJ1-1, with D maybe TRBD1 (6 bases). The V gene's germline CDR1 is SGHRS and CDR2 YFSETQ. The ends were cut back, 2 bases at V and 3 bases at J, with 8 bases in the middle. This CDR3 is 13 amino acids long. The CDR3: CASSLRQDTEAFF. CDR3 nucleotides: TGCGCCAGCAGCTTACGACAGGACACTGAAGCTTTCTTT.

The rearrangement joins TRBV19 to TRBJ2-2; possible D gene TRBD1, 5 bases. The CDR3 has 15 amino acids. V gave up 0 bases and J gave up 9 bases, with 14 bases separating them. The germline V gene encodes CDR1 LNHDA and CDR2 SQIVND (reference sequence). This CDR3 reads CASSIETASTRELFF. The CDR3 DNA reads TGTGCCAGTAGTATAGAGACAGCATCGACGCGGGAGCTGTTTTTT.

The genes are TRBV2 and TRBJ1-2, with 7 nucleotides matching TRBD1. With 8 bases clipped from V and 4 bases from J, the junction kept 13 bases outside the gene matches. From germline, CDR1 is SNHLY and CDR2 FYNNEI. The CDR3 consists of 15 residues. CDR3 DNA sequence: TGTGCCAGCGTTCCCGCCACAGGGGCCCTCTATGGCTACACCTTC. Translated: CASVPATGALYGYTF. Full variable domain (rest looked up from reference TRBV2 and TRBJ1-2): EPEVTQTPSHQVTQMGQEVILRCVPISNHLYFYWYRQILGQKVEFLVSFYNNEISEKSEIFDDQFSVERPDGSNFTLKIRSTKLEDSAMYFCASVPATGALYGYTFGSGTRLTVV.

The CDR3 protein is CASSGTGGEYEAFF. Here the CDR3 DNA reads TGTGCCAGCTCAGGGACAGGGGGGGAATATGAAGCTTTCTTT. The chain combines TRBV18 with TRBJ1-1, with TRBD1 identical over 11 bases. V lost 5 bases, J lost 7 bases, and 6 bases stayed unmatched. CDR1 is KGHSH, CDR2 LQKENI, per germline. CDR3 size: 14 residues.

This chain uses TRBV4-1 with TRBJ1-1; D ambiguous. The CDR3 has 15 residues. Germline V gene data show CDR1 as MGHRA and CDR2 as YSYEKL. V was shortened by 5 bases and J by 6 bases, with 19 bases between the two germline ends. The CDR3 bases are TGCGCCAGCAGCTCCCCGTCCCGATCTCTTTCTGAAGCTTTCTTT. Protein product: CASSSPSRSLSEAFF.

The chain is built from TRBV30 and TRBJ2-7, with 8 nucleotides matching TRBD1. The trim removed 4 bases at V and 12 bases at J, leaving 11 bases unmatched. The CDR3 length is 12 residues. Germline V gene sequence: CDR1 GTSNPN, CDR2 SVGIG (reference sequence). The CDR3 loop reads CAWNLDRAFLYF. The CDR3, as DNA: TGTGCCTGGAACCTGGACAGGGCTTTTCTGTACTTC.

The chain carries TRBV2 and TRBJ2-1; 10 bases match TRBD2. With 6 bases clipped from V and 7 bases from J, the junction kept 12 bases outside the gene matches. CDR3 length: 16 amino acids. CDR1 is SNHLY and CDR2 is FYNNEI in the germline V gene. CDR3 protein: CASRAGLAQVGNEQFF. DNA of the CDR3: TGTGCCAGCAGGGCGGGACTAGCGCAAGTGGGGAATGAGCAGTTCTTC.

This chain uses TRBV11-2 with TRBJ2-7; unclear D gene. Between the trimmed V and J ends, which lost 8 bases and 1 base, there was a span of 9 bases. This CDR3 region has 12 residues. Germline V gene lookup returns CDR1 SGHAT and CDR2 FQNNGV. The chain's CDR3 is CASRRSSYEQYF. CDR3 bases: TGTGCCAGCCGGCGGTCTTCCTACGAGCAGTACTTC.

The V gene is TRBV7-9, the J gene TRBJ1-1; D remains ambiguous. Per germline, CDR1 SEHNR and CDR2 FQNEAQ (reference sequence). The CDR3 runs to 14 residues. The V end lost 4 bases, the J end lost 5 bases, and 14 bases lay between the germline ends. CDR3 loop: CASSSLGVSTEAFF. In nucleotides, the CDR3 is TGTGCCAGCAGCTCCCTCGGGGTCAGTACTGAAGCTTTCTTT. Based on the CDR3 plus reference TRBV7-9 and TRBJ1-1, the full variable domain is DTGVSQNPRHKITKRGQNVTFRCDPISEHNRLYWYRQTLGQGPEFLTYFQNEAQLEKSRLLSDRFSAERPKGSFSTLEIQRTEQGDSAMYLCASSSLGVSTEAFFGQGTRLTVV.

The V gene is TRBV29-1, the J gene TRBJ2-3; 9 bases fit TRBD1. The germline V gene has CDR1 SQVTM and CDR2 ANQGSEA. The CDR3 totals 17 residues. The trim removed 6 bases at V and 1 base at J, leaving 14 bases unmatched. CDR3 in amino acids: CSVQDRGVPWRTDTQYF. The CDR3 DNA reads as TGCAGCGTCCAGGACAGGGGCGTACCATGGCGCACAGATACGCAGTATTTT.

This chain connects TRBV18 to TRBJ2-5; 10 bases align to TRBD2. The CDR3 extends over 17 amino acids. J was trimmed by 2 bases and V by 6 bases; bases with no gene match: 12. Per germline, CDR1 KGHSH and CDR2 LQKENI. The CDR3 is CASSPDGTSARQETQYF. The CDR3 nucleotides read TGTGCCAGCTCGCCTGACGGGACTAGCGCACGTCAAGAGACCCAGTACTTC.

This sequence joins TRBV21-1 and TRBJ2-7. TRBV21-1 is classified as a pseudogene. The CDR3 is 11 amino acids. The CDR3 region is CASPVGYEQYF. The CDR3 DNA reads TGTGCCAGCCCAGTAGGGTACGAGCAGTACTTC.

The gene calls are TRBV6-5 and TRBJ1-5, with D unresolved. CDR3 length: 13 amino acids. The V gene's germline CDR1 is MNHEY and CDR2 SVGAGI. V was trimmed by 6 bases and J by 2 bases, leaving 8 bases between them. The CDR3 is CASRLRGNQPQHF. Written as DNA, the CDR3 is TGTGCCAGCAGGTTGAGGGGCAATCAGCCCCAGCATTTT.

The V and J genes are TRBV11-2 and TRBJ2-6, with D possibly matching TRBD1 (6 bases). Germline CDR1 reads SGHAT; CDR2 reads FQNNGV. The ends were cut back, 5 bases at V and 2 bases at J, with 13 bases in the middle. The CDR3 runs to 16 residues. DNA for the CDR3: TGTGCCAGCAGCCCAGCGGCAGGGGCTGGGGCCAACGTCCTGACTTTC. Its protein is CASSPAAGAGANVLTF.

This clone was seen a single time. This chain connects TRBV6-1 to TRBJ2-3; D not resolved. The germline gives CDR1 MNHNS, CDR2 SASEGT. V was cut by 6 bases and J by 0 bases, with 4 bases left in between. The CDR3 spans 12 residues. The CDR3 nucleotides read TGTGCCAGCAGAGTTAGCACAGATACGCAGTATTTT. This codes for CASRVSTDTQYF.

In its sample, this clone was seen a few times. CDR3 loop: CASSFFLGGGLTEAFF. CDR3 nucleotides: TGTGCCAGCAGTTTCTTTCTTGGGGGGGGGCTCACTGAAGCTTTCTTT. The V and J genes are TRBV27 and TRBJ1-1; D perhaps matches TRBD1 (6 bases). Looked up from germline, CDR1 is MNHEY and CDR2 is SMNVEV (reference sequence). The CDR3 spans 16 residues. With 3 bases removed from V and 4 bases from J, the gap between germline ends came to 18 bases.

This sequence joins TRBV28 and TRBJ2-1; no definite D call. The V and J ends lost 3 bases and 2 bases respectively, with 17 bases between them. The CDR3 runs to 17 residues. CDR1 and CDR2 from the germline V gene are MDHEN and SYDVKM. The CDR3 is CASSFFLDSNTYNEQFF. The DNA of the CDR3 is TGTGCCAGCAGTTTTTTCCTCGACTCCAACACCTACAATGAGCAGTTCTTC.

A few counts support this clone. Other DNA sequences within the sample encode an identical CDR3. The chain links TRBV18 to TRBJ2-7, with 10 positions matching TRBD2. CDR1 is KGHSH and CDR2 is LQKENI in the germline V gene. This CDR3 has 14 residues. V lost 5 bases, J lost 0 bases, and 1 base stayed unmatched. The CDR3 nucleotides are TGTGCCAGCTCAAGGACTAGCGGCTCCTACGAGCAGTACTTC. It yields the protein CASSRTSGSYEQYF. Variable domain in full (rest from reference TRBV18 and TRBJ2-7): NAGVMQNPRHLVRRRGQEARLRCSPMKGHSHVYWYRQLPEEGLKFMVYLQKENIIDESGMPKERFSAEFPKEGPSILRIQQVVRGDSAAYFCASSRTSGSYEQYFGPGTRLTVT.

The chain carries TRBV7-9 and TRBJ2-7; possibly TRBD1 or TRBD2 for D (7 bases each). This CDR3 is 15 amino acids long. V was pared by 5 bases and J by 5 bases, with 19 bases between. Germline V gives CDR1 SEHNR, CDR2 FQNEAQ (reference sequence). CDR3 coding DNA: TGTGCCAGCAGCACCGGGGACAGCGCGGGGGACGAGCAGTACTTC. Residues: CASSTGDSAGDEQYF.

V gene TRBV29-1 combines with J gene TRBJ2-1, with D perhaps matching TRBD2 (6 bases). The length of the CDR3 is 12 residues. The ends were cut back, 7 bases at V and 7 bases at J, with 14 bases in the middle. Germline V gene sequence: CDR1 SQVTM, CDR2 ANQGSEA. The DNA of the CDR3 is TGCAGCGCCGGGACTGAAAGTAATGAGCAGTTCTTC. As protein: CSAGTESNEQFF.

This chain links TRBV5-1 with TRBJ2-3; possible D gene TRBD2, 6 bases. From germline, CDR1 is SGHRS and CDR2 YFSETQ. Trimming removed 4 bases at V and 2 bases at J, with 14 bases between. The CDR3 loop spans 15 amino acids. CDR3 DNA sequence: TGCGCCAGCAGCGACCGACTAGGAATCACAGATACGCAGTATTTT. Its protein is CASSDRLGITDTQYF.

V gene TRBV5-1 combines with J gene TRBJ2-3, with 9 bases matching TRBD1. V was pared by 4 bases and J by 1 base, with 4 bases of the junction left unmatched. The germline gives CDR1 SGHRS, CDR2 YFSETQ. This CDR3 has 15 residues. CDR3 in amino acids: CASSPGDRGTDTQYF. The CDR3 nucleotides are TGCGCCAGCAGCCCCGGGGACAGGGGCACAGATACGCAGTATTTT.

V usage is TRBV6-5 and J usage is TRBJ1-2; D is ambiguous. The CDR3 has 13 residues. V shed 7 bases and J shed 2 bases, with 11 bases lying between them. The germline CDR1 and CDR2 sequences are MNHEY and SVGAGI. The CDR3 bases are TGTGCCAGCACCCCCCCGGGGAACTATGGCTACACCTTC. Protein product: CASTPPGNYGYTF.

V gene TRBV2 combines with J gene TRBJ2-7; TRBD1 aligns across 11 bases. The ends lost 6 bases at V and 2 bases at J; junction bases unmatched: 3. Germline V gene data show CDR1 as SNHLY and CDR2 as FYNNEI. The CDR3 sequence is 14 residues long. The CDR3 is CASRPGQGAYEQYF. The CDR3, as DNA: TGTGCCAGCAGACCGGGACAGGGGGCCTACGAGCAGTACTTC. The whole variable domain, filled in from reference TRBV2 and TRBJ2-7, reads EPEVTQTPSHQVTQMGQEVILRCVPISNHLYFYWYRQILGQKVEFLVSFYNNEISEKSEIFDDQFSVERPDGSNFTLKIRSTKLEDSAMYFCASRPGQGAYEQYFGPGTRLTVT.

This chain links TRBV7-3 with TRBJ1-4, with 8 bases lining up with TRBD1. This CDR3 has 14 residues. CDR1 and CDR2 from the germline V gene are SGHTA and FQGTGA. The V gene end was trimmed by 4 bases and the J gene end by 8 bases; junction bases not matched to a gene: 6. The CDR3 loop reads CASSSRQGNEKLFF. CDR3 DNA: TGTGCCAGCAGCTCCAGACAGGGGAACGAAAAACTGTTTTTT.

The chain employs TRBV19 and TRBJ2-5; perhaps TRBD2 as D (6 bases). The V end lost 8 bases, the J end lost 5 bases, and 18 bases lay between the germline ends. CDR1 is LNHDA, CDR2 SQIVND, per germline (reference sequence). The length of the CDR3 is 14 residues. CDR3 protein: CASGRHGGAETQYF. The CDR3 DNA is TGTGCCAGTGGGAGACACGGGGGTGCCGAGACCCAGTACTTC.

The CDR3 region has the DNA TGTGCCAGTACCCCTAGCGGGAGAGCAGATACGCAGTATTTT. It translates to CASTPSGRADTQYF. The chain recombines TRBV19 with TRBJ2-3; 10 bases are shared with TRBD2. Trimming took 7 bases from V and 4 from J; bases not matched to a gene: 5. The length of the CDR3 is 14 residues. Looked up from germline, CDR1 is LNHDA and CDR2 is SQIVND (reference sequence).

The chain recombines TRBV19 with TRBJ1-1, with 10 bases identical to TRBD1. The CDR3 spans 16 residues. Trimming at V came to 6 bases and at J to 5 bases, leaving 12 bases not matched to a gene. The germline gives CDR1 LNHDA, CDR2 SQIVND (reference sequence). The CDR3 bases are TGTGCCAGTAGGATAAGCCGGGACAGGGGTGGAACTGAAGCTTTCTTT. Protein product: CASRISRDRGGTEAFF.